These 17 T cell receptor beta chains were sequenced from one sample in a study of identical twins. A single record per CDR3 protein comes from TCRdb applying MiXCR to the 5' RACE reads. The sample consists of around 500,000 distinct CDR3 sequences, approximately 15% of them appearing once. In addition, the sample was reused for a study of yellow fever vaccine responses in identical twins.

The sequenced sample was CD4+ T cells sorted from blood. Every receptor here comes from a woman aged 18-29 years in good health.

This clonotype was counted a few times. For the CDR3, the DNA is TGCAGCGTTGGGCTAGCGGGAGCGTACGAGCAGTACTTC. This sequence encodes CSVGLAGAYEQYF. The chain recombines TRBV29-1 with TRBJ2-7; 10 nucleotides line up with TRBD2. CDR3 length equals 13 residues. With 4 bases clipped from V and 4 bases from J, the junction kept 4 bases outside the gene matches. CDR1 is SQVTM and CDR2 is ANQGSEA in the germline V gene.

This clonotype has only a few counts. The chain employs TRBV3-1 and TRBJ2-7, with a possible D match to TRBD2 (6 bases). The CDR3 runs 18 residues. Germline-derived CDR1 and CDR2 are LGHDT and YNNKEL (reference sequence). Trimming took 4 bases from V and 4 from J, leaving 26 bases between them. The CDR3 DNA follows: TGTGCCAGCAGCCTACTAGCCGACGGCGGGCCGGAGGGTTACGAGCAGTACTTC. Residues: CASSLLADGGPEGYEQYF.

At least ten counts were recorded for this clonotype. V and J are TRBV10-3 and TRBJ2-2; TRBD2 aligns across 9 bases. Germline V lookup: CDR1 ENHRY, CDR2 SYGVKD. The CDR3 is made up of 16 amino acids. The V and J ends lost 5 bases and 0 bases, in that order; junction bases with no gene match: 4. The CDR3 protein is CAISYLAGSNTGELFF. For the CDR3, the DNA is TGTGCCATCAGTTACCTAGCGGGGTCGAACACCGGGGAGCTGTTTTTT.

The chain uses TRBV4-3 and TRBJ2-2, with 8 bases fitting TRBD2. Germline V CDR1 and CDR2: LGHNA, YSLEER. The CDR3 covers 17 residues. The J segment lost 4 bases and the V segment lost 5 bases, leaving 12 bases of the junction unmatched. CDR3 DNA: TGCGCCAGCAGCTCCCGCCTGGCGGGAGGTCTCACCGGGGAGCTGTTTTTT. Amino acids: CASSSRLAGGLTGELFF.

This clonotype was found many times. This chain connects TRBV7-2 to TRBJ2-3; no reliable D call. The V end lost 4 bases, the J end lost 0 bases, and 11 bases lay between the germline ends. There are 15 residues in the CDR3. CDR1 is SGHTA and CDR2 is FQGNSA in the germline V gene. CDR3 in DNA: TGTGCCAGCAGCTCCCGACACCGTAGCACAGATACGCAGTATTTT. Protein: CASSSRHRSTDTQYF.

This clonotype was seen repeatedly, ten times or more. This chain links TRBV20-1 with TRBJ2-5; D gene unclear. Per germline, CDR1 DFQATT and CDR2 SNEGSKA (reference sequence). The CDR3 covers 15 residues. The ends were cut back, 7 bases at V and 1 base at J, with 19 bases in the middle. The CDR3 nucleotides are TGCAGTGTCCACCCGCCACGGCGGCCCCAAGAGACCCAGTACTTC. This translates into CSVHPPRRPQETQYF.

The V call is TRBV5-1, the J call TRBJ1-1; TRBD1 matches 7 bases. The CDR3 loop spans 15 amino acids. Losses at the gene ends were 5 bases for V and 2 bases for J; bases not matched to a gene: 9. Germline V gene lookup returns CDR1 SGHRS and CDR2 YFSETQ. The CDR3 coding sequence is TGCGCCAGCAGACAGTCCCGGGACAGCAACACTGAAGCTTTCTTT. Amino acid sequence: CASRQSRDSNTEAFF.

The table lists this clonotype with many counts. J is TRBJ1-1 and V is TRBV20-1; D uncertain. Germline V gene sequence: CDR1 DFQATT, CDR2 SNEGSKA (reference sequence). Deletions cut 3 bases from V and 11 bases from J, with 16 bases between. CDR3 length equals 12 residues. The CDR3 DNA reads as TGCAGTGCTAGTCTCCCGCCCCAGCGGGCTTTCTTT. Translation gives CSASLPPQRAFF.

This clonotype turned up a few times. J is TRBJ2-2 and V is TRBV6-2 or TRBV6-3; D ambiguous. Germline-derived CDR1 and CDR2 are MNHEY and SVGEGT. Trimming took off 3 bases at V and 5 bases at J, with 7 bases between the two ends. The CDR3 length is 13 residues. The chain's CDR3 is CASSYIETGELFF. The CDR3 region has the DNA TGTGCCAGCAGTTATATCGAAACCGGGGAGCTGTTTTTT.

This clonotype was counted a few times. This chain joins TRBV29-1 and TRBJ2-5; tentative D call: TRBD1 (6 bases). Germline CDR1 is SQVTM and CDR2 is ANQGSEA. The V and J ends lost 6 bases and 0 bases respectively, with 14 bases between them. The CDR3 has 14 amino acids. CDR3: CSVRTVSNQETQYF. The CDR3 DNA sequence: TGCAGCGTGAGGACAGTATCTAACCAAGAGACCCAGTACTTC.

This clonotype was seen a few times. J is TRBJ2-3 and V is TRBV28; weak D call: TRBD1 (6 bases). The germline V gene encodes CDR1 MDHEN and CDR2 SYDVKM. Trimming removed 3 bases at V and 0 bases at J, with 16 bases between. This CDR3 contains 17 residues. The CDR3 DNA reads as TGTGCCAGCAGTTTCTCCGGGACACTATCTAGCACAGATACGCAGTATTTT. Amino acid sequence: CASSFSGTLSSTDTQYF.

The chain combines TRBV2 with TRBJ2-1; 9 bases are a match to TRBD2. This CDR3 is 16 amino acids long. The germline V gene has CDR1 SNHLY and CDR2 FYNNEI. Trimming took 2 bases from V and 2 from J; bases not matched to a gene: 4. The CDR3: CASSELASGAYNEQFF. CDR3 sequence (DNA): TGTGCCAGCAGTGAATTGGCTAGCGGGGCCTACAATGAGCAGTTCTTC.

This clonotype appeared once. The chain combines TRBV2 with TRBJ2-1, with D hard to call. The V end was cut by 4 bases, the J end by 0 bases, with 7 bases between. The CDR3 loop spans 14 amino acids. Looked up from germline, CDR1 is SNHLY and CDR2 is FYNNEI. The CDR3 DNA follows: TGTGCCAGCAGTGGGGTAAGCTCCTACAATGAGCAGTTCTTC. This translates into CASSGVSSYNEQFF.

The rearrangement uses TRBV29-1 and TRBJ2-3; D uncertain. CDR1 is SQVTM, CDR2 ANQGSEA, per germline. This CDR3 spans 13 amino acids. The V gene lost 7 bases and the J gene lost 1 base, with 12 bases spanning the gap. CDR3 nucleotide sequence: TGCAGCGCCGTTCCCGGAGGCACAGATACGCAGTATTTT. It encodes CSAVPGGTDTQYF.

V and J are TRBV15 and TRBJ2-7, with 10 positions matching TRBD2. J was trimmed by 1 base and V by 3 bases; bases with no gene match: 3. CDR1 and CDR2 (germline): LNHNV, YYDKDF (reference sequence). The CDR3 is made up of 15 amino acids. The CDR3 nucleotides read TGTGCCACCAGCAGTATTAGCGGGGGGTCCTACGAGCAGTACTTC. Its translation is CATSSISGGSYEQYF.

This clonotype was seen at least ten times. V and J are TRBV12-3 or TRBV12-4 and TRBJ2-1; weak D call: TRBD2 (6 bases). Trimming cost V 5 bases and J 0 bases, with 11 bases left between them. CDR3 size: 15 residues. The CDR3 protein is CASSPRLGSYNEQFF. In DNA form, the CDR3 reads TGTGCCAGCAGTCCTAGACTAGGCTCCTACAATGAGCAGTTCTTC.

In its sample, this clonotype was seen a few times. The chain links TRBV6-2 or TRBV6-3 to TRBJ1-2, with 8 bases aligning to TRBD1. Germline CDR1 MNHEY, CDR2 SVGEGT. This CDR3 is built from 13 residues. The V segment lost 6 bases and the J segment 9 bases; nucleotides outside the gene matches: 9. CDR3 nucleotides: TGTGCCAGCAGATCGACAGGGGCAGTTAGCTACACCTTC. Translating gives CASRSTGAVSYTF.